What follows is one T cell receptor beta chain and its context. What it recognizes is unknown. CDR3 size: 15 residues. V lost 7 bases, J lost 6 bases, and 17 bases lay in between. Germline CDR1 and CDR2: KGHDR and SFDVKD. The data stem from a study of response to subunit inactivated influenza vaccine. Each CDR3 protein gets one entry after TCRdb re-called the RT-PCR reads with MiXCR. The sample has approximately 520,000 distinct CDR3 sequences, 16% seen once. Study-level findings and limits: It was the authors' suggestion that each seasonal influenza vaccination recruits few new T cells.

The sequences come from CD4+ T cells sorted from PBMCs, collected around 25 months after vaccination. The chain links TRBV24-1 to TRBJ2-2; possibly TRBD2 for D (7 bases). This TCR was sampled from a man aged 45-69 years who received an inactivated influenza vaccine. The CDR3 loop reads CATSWGGAPAGELFF. Written as DNA, the CDR3 is TGTGCCACCAGCTGGGGGGGCGCCCCCGCCGGGGAGCTGTTTTTT.